The 24 T cell receptor beta chains below come from one sample, sequenced in a study of CD8 T cells in Susac syndrome. RNA in amounts of about 0.5 to 1 ug was reverse transcribed with random hexamers. MiXCR, applied by TCRdb to the immunoSEQ multiplex PCR reads, yields one record per CDR3 protein. The table has over 150,000 distinct CDR3 sequences, 90% to 95% seen once. The source material was CD4+ T cells from PBMCs. These receptors were collected from a human donor with multiple sclerosis.

The rearrangement uses TRBV12-3 or TRBV12-4 and TRBJ2-7; 9 bases fit TRBD2. J was trimmed by 3 bases and V by 3 bases; bases with no gene match: 3. The CDR3 covers 14 residues. The DNA for the CDR3 is TGTGCCAGCAGTTTTCGGCGGGAGGGCTACGAGCAGTACTTC. Its translation is CASSFRREGYEQYF.

The chain uses TRBV6-1 and TRBJ2-7; D unresolved. This CDR3 comprises 11 residues. Trimming stripped 6 bases from V and 3 bases from J, with 6 bases between. The germline CDR1 and CDR2 sequences are MNHNS and SASEGT. CDR3 region: CASRDDYEQYF. The CDR3 DNA reads as TGTGCCAGCAGGGACGACTACGAGCAGTACTTC.

This clonotype was detected once. The J gene is TRBJ2-7, the V gene TRBV5-4, with D possibly matching TRBD1 (7 bases). The CDR3 contains 14 residues. Germline CDR1 is SGHNT and CDR2 is YYREEE (reference sequence). The germline V and J ends were trimmed by 4 bases and 3 bases, with 14 bases remaining between them. CDR3 protein: CASSMGGQNYEQYF. CDR3 nucleotide sequence: TGTGCCAGCAGCATGGGGGGACAGAACTACGAGCAGTACTTC.

The chain carries TRBV6-4 and TRBJ2-1, with D perhaps TRBD2 (6 bases). Deletions cut 4 bases from V and 0 bases from J, with 10 bases between. This CDR3 is 15 amino acids long. Germline CDR1 reads MRHNA; CDR2 reads SNTAGT. CDR3 coding DNA: TGTGCCAGCAGTGTCCAGCGGGCCTCCTACAATGAGCAGTTCTTC. Translating gives CASSVQRASYNEQFF.

The rearrangement uses TRBV30 and TRBJ1-2; no firm D call. Deletions cut 0 bases from V and 0 bases from J, with 5 bases between. Germline V CDR1 and CDR2: GTSNPN, SVGIG (reference sequence). The CDR3 has 13 residues. The CDR3 loop reads CAWSVQANYGYTF. The CDR3 DNA reads as TGTGCCTGGAGTGTGCAGGCTAACTATGGCTACACCTTC.

The genes are TRBV5-1 and TRBJ2-3; possible D gene TRBD1, 6 bases. V was trimmed by 0 bases and J by 2 bases, leaving 13 bases between them. Germline V lookup: CDR1 SGHRS, CDR2 YFSETQ. The CDR3 runs 16 residues. The CDR3 DNA is TGCGCCAGCAGCTTGGGGACGGGACAATCCACAGATACGCAGTATTTT. Its protein is CASSLGTGQSTDTQYF. Filled out from reference TRBV5-1 and TRBJ2-3, the complete variable domain reads KAGVTQTPRYLIKTRGQQVTLSCSPISGHRSVSWYQQTPGQGLQFLFEYFSETQRNKGNFPGRFSGRQFSNSRSEMNVSTLELGDSALYLCASSLGTGQSTDTQYFGPGTRLTVL.

V usage is TRBV27 and J usage is TRBJ2-7; D possibly uses TRBD1 or TRBD2 (6 bases each). Germline values: CDR1 MNHEY, CDR2 SMNVEV (reference sequence). The ends were cut back, 11 bases at V and 6 bases at J, with 17 bases in the middle. The CDR3 is 12 amino acids. The CDR3 spells CAVGRGGFEQYF. DNA for the CDR3: TGTGCCGTTGGCAGGGGAGGTTTCGAGCAGTACTTC.

The chain employs TRBV29-1 and TRBJ2-3, with a tentative D call TRBD2 (7 bases). Germline CDR1 reads SQVTM; CDR2 reads ANQGSEA. V gave up 4 bases and J gave up 0 bases, with 26 bases separating them. The CDR3 is 19 amino acids. The DNA of the CDR3 is TGCAGCGTTGGGGGGGGCCTTGGTCGAATAAGTACTAGCACAGATACGCAGTATTTT. It yields the protein CSVGGGLGRISTSTDTQYF.

The genes are TRBV30 and TRBJ1-2; D remains unclear. Germline CDR1 is GTSNPN and CDR2 is SVGIG (reference sequence). The CDR3 length is 15 residues. Deletions cut 5 bases from V and 0 bases from J, with 16 bases between. CDR3 sequence reads: CAWAGWQPTNYGYTF. In DNA, the CDR3 is TGTGCCTGGGCTGGATGGCAGCCTACTAACTATGGCTACACCTTC.

The chain joins TRBV30 to TRBJ2-7; D is undetermined. The CDR3 is 11 amino acids. V dropped 8 bases and J dropped 2 bases, with 10 bases sitting between them. The germline CDR1 and CDR2 sequences are GTSNPN and SVGIG (reference sequence). CDR3 nucleotide sequence: TGTGCCAGTGGGGTCACCTACGAGCAGTACTTC. It translates to CASGVTYEQYF.

This clonotype was seen once. CDR3 protein: CASSDRLSETQYF. The CDR3 nucleotides read TGCGCCAGCAGCGACAGGTTATCGGAGACCCAGTACTTC. The genes are TRBV5-1 and TRBJ2-5; D might be TRBD1 (6 bases). The CDR3 runs 13 residues. The germline gives CDR1 SGHRS, CDR2 YFSETQ. V dropped 4 bases and J dropped 5 bases, with 12 bases sitting between them.

V gene TRBV29-1 combines with J gene TRBJ2-3, with TRBD2 as a possible D gene (5 bases). Germline CDR1 SQVTM, CDR2 ANQGSEA. Trimming took off 8 bases at V and 6 bases at J, with 15 bases between the two ends. This CDR3 has 12 amino acids. CDR3 bases: TGCAGCTCTCTCCGGGGAAGGGATACGCAGTATTTT. It specifies CSSLRGRDTQYF.

This sequence joins TRBV20-1 and TRBJ2-2, with 10 nucleotides matching TRBD2. Trimming took 4 bases from V and 6 from J; bases not matched to a gene: 5. From germline, CDR1 is DFQATT and CDR2 SNEGSKA (reference sequence). This CDR3 comprises 14 residues. The CDR3, as DNA: TGCAGTGCTATTGCTAGCGGGAGATCCGGGGAGCTGTTTTTT. It encodes CSAIASGRSGELFF.

This clonotype came up once. The V and J genes are TRBV5-1 and TRBJ1-3; D gene ambiguous. V lost 0 bases and J lost 5, with 12 bases in between. Germline loops: CDR1 SGHRS, CDR2 YFSETQ. CDR3 length equals 15 residues. CDR3 bases: TGCGCCAGCAGCTTGGAAGCGGGAATAAGAAACACCATATATTTT. Protein: CASSLEAGIRNTIYF. Full variable domain (outside the CDR3, taken from reference TRBV5-1 and TRBJ1-3): KAGVTQTPRYLIKTRGQQVTLSCSPISGHRSVSWYQQTPGQGLQFLFEYFSETQRNKGNFPGRFSGRQFSNSRSEMNVSTLELGDSALYLCASSLEAGIRNTIYFGEGSWLTVV.

This clonotype has only one observation. This chain connects TRBV27 to TRBJ2-6, with unresolved D. V lost 2 bases and J 6 bases, leaving 8 bases between the germline ends. Germline-derived CDR1 and CDR2 are MNHEY and SMNVEV (reference sequence). The CDR3 runs to 14 residues. Here the CDR3 reads CASSLKSSANVLTF. The CDR3 coding sequence is TGTGCCAGCAGTTTAAAATCTTCGGCCAACGTCCTGACTTTC.

The rearrangement links TRBV14 to TRBJ2-7, with 10 bases fitting TRBD1. V was pared by 4 bases and J by 1 base, with 4 bases of the junction left unmatched. Germline V gene data show CDR1 as SGHDN and CDR2 as FVKESK. The CDR3 covers 15 residues. The chain's CDR3 is CASSRDRGPSYEQYF. The DNA for the CDR3 is TGTGCCAGCAGCCGGGACAGGGGCCCTTCCTACGAGCAGTACTTC. Full variable domain (rest looked up from reference TRBV14 and TRBJ2-7): EAGVTQFPSHSVIEKGQTVTLRCDPISGHDNLYWYRRVMGKEIKFLLHFVKESKQDESGMPNNRFLAERTGGTYSTLKVQPAELEDSGVYFCASSRDRGPSYEQYFGPGTRLTVT.

The J gene is TRBJ2-5, the V gene TRBV29-1; no clear D gene. Trimming left V 4 bases short and J 4 bases short, with 10 bases between. This CDR3 spans 12 amino acids. CDR1 and CDR2 (germline): SQVTM, ANQGSEA. The CDR3 bases are TGCAGCGTTGTTGGTAGTCGAGAGACCCAGTACTTC. Residues: CSVVGSRETQYF.

The J gene is TRBJ1-1, the V gene TRBV6-5; D is undetermined. This CDR3 is built from 15 residues. V was pared by 0 bases and J by 1 base, with 9 bases between. Germline-derived CDR1 and CDR2 are MNHEY and SVGAGI. CDR3 bases: TGTGCCAGCAGTTACTCGCACGGAGAGAACACTGAAGCTTTCTTT. It is translated as CASSYSHGENTEAFF.

V usage is TRBV2 and J usage is TRBJ1-5; 10 nucleotides line up with TRBD1. This CDR3 is built from 14 residues. V lost 5 bases to trimming and J lost 9 bases; unmatched junction nucleotides: 7. The germline V gene has CDR1 SNHLY and CDR2 FYNNEI. In nucleotides, the CDR3 is TGTGCCAGCAGTCAAGGGACAGGGGATATGCCCCAGCATTTT. Amino acid sequence: CASSQGTGDMPQHF.

The chain couples TRBV24-1 to TRBJ1-2; weak D call: TRBD1 (5 bases). V lost 6 bases and J lost 8, with 9 bases in between. The CDR3 runs to 11 residues. The V gene's germline CDR1 is KGHDR and CDR2 SFDVKD. The CDR3 coding sequence is TGTGCCACCAGTAACGGGGGGGGCTACACCTTC. Amino acids: CATSNGGGYTF.

This rearrangement joins TRBV20-1 to TRBJ2-3, with D perhaps being TRBD1 or TRBD2 (5 bases each). The length of the CDR3 is 13 residues. From germline, CDR1 is DFQATT and CDR2 SNEGSKA (reference sequence). V lost 4 bases and J 8 bases, leaving 16 bases between the germline ends. The CDR3 loop is CSATGPRGGTQYF. Written as DNA, the CDR3 is TGCAGTGCTACCGGTCCTCGGGGCGGTACGCAGTATTTT.

The rearrangement joins TRBV6-6 to TRBJ1-1; unclear D gene. V shed 10 bases and J shed 5 bases, with 11 bases lying between them. Germline loops: CDR1 MNHNY, CDR2 SVGAGI (reference sequence). The CDR3 loop spans 11 amino acids. CDR3 bases: TGTGCCACGAGCGTGGGGACTGAAGCTTTCTTT. Protein: CATSVGTEAFF.

The chain has TRBV5-1 and TRBJ1-4, with D tentatively TRBD1 (6 bases). Germline V CDR1 and CDR2: SGHRS, YFSETQ. This CDR3 region has 13 residues. The V end was cut by 4 bases, the J end by 9 bases, with 13 bases between. The CDR3 is CASSIRQGQKLFF. CDR3 coding DNA: TGCGCCAGCAGCATCCGGCAGGGGCAAAAACTGTTTTTT.

The chain is built from TRBV19 and TRBJ2-1; 8 bases are shared with TRBD2. Germline lookup yields CDR1 LNHDA and CDR2 SQIVND (reference sequence). V lost 6 bases and J lost 6; bases outside the gene matches: 7. The CDR3 has 14 amino acids. The CDR3 coding sequence is TGTGCCAGTAGCCCCGGGACTAGGTTCAATGAGCAGTTCTTC. Its translation: CASSPGTRFNEQFF.